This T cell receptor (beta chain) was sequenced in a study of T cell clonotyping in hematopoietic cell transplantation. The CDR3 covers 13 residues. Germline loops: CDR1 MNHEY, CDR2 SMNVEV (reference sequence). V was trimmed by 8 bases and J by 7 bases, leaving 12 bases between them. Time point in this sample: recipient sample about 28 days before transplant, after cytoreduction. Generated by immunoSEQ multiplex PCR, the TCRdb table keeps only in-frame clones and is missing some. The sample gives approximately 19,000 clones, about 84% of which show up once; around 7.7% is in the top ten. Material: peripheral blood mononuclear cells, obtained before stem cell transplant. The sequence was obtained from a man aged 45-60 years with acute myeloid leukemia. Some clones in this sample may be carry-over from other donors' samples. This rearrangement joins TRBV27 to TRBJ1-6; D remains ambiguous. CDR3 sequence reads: CASSRTENSPLHF. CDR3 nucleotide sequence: TGTGCCAGCTCCCGGACGGAAAATTCACCCCTCCACTTT.